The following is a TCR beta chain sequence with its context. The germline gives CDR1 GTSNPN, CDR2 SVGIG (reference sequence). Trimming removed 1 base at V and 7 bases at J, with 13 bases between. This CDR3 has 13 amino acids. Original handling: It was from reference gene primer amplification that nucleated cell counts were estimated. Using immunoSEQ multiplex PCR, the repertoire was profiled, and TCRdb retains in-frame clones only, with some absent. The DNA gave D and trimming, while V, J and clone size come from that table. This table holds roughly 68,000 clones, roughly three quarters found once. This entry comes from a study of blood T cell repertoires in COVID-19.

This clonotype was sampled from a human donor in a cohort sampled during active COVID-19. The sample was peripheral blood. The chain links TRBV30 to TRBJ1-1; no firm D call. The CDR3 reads CAWSDIGAVEAFF. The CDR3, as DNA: TGTGCCTGGAGTGACATCGGAGCAGTTGAAGCTTTCTTT.